A selection of T cell receptor beta chains follows, all from one sample in a study of graft-versus-host responses after intestinal transplantation. These receptors' antigens are unknown. Sequenced by immunoSEQ multiplex PCR; TCRdb stores in-frame clones only, minus some. The table lists some 90,000 clones, around nine tenths of them singletons. The sequencing here drew on unstimulated CD4+ T cells sorted from spleen or lymph node cells, taken before intestinal transplant. The receptor source for this set is a human donor who received an intestinal transplant. The CDR3 runs from the conserved cysteine through the conserved F or W. Each record gives: V gene, D gene, J gene, clone size, CDR3 DNA, CDR3 protein. A D gene is named only where the DNA matches it firmly. Size values are once, few and many counts, or a class for expanded clones, and some rows have none.

v_gene: TRBV6-5; d_gene: TRBD1; j_gene: TRBJ1-3; abundance: -; CDR3nt: TGTGCCAGCAGTTCAGGGACAGCCGCCTCTGGAAACACCATATATTTT; CDR3aa: CASSSGTAASGNTIYF
v_gene: TRBV29-1; d_gene: -; j_gene: TRBJ1-1; abundance: -; CDR3nt: TGCAGCGTAAGGGACAATGGAAATACTGAAGCTTTCTTT; CDR3aa: CSVRDNGNTEAFF
v_gene: TRBV11-1; d_gene: TRBD1; j_gene: TRBJ2-7; abundance: -; CDR3nt: TGTGCCAGCAGCTTGGACAGGGGAGTTTACTACGAGCAGTACTTC; CDR3aa: CASSLDRGVYYEQYF
v_gene: TRBV11-2; d_gene: -; j_gene: TRBJ2-1; abundance: -; CDR3nt: TGTGCCAGCAGCGGTGCAGCCCCGAGAACCCACAATGAGCAGTTCTTC; CDR3aa: CASSGAAPRTHNEQFF
v_gene: TRBV14; d_gene: TRBD1; j_gene: TRBJ1-2; abundance: -; CDR3nt: TGTGCCAGCAGCCTCCGAGGGGGACAGTGGAACTATGGCTACACCTTC; CDR3aa: CASSLRGGQWNYGYTF
v_gene: TRBV25-1; d_gene: -; j_gene: TRBJ2-1; abundance: -; CDR3nt: TGTGCCAGCAACCCCGGAGGGCCAGGGGAGCAGTTCTTC; CDR3aa: CASNPGGPGEQFF
v_gene: TRBV5-6; d_gene: TRBD1; j_gene: TRBJ2-5; abundance: -; CDR3nt: TGTGCCAGCAGCTTGGCCCCCGGGACAGGGTCGAAAGAGACCCAGTACTTC; CDR3aa: CASSLAPGTGSKETQYF
v_gene: TRBV20-1; d_gene: -; j_gene: TRBJ1-2; abundance: -; CDR3nt: TGCAGTGTGCAGACCTATGGCTACACCTTC; CDR3aa: CSVQTYGYTF
v_gene: TRBV2; d_gene: -; j_gene: TRBJ1-3; abundance: -; CDR3nt: TGTGCCAGCAGTGTCGGGGGCTCTGGAAACACCATATATTTT; CDR3aa: CASSVGGSGNTIYF
v_gene: TRBV29-1; d_gene: TRBD2; j_gene: TRBJ2-7; abundance: -; CDR3nt: TGCAGCGTTCGAGCGGGAGGATGGTACGAGCAGTACTTC; CDR3aa: CSVRAGGWYEQYF
v_gene: TRBV29-1; d_gene: TRBD1; j_gene: TRBJ1-5; abundance: -; CDR3nt: TGCAGCGCGGGACAGGGGATTGGGCGGCCCCAGCATTTT; CDR3aa: CSAGQGIGRPQHF
v_gene: TRBV2; d_gene: TRBD1; j_gene: TRBJ1-6; abundance: -; CDR3nt: TGTGCCAGCAGGGAAATGACAGGGCCCAATTCACCCCTCCACTTT; CDR3aa: CASREMTGPNSPLHF
v_gene: TRBV29-1; d_gene: TRBD1; j_gene: TRBJ2-7; abundance: -; CDR3nt: TGCAGCGTTTACAGGGGATCCTACGAGCAGTACTTC; CDR3aa: CSVYRGSYEQYF
v_gene: TRBV7-2; d_gene: TRBD2; j_gene: TRBJ2-3; abundance: -; CDR3nt: TGTGCCAGCAGCTTAAGACTAGCGGGAGATACGCAGTATTTT; CDR3aa: CASSLRLAGDTQYF
v_gene: TRBV10-3; d_gene: TRBD2; j_gene: TRBJ2-7; abundance: -; CDR3nt: TGTGCCATCAGTGAGCCCGTAGCGGGAGGGCCTCTTTTCGACGAGCAGTACTTC; CDR3aa: CAISEPVAGGPLFDEQYF
v_gene: TRBV27; d_gene: -; j_gene: TRBJ2-3; abundance: -; CDR3nt: TGTGCCAGCAGTTTAGTTAGCGGCACAGATACGCAGTATTTT; CDR3aa: CASSLVSGTDTQYF
v_gene: TRBV5-5; d_gene: TRBD1; j_gene: TRBJ2-5; abundance: -; CDR3nt: TGTGCCAGCAGCCGGGACAGAAGCCAAGAGACCCAGTACTTC; CDR3aa: CASSRDRSQETQYF
v_gene: TRBV12-2; d_gene: -; j_gene: TRBJ2-7; abundance: -; CDR3nt: TGTGCAAGTCGCTTCTCAAGGCGGTGGGGCTACGAGCAGTACTTC; CDR3aa: CASRFSRRWGYEQYF
v_gene: TRBV7-8; d_gene: TRBD2; j_gene: TRBJ2-7; abundance: -; CDR3nt: TGTGCCAGCAGCTTAGCGAGAGGGAGGGCGTACGAGCAGTACTTC; CDR3aa: CASSLARGRAYEQYF
v_gene: TRBV4-2; d_gene: TRBD2; j_gene: TRBJ2-3; abundance: -; CDR3nt: TGTGCCAGCAGCCAACTAGCGGGATTTGGTTTGGGTACGCAGTATTTT; CDR3aa: CASSQLAGFGLGTQYF
v_gene: TRBV6-4; d_gene: -; j_gene: TRBJ2-7; abundance: -; CDR3nt: TGTGCCAGCAGTGATCCAAGTACCTACGAGCAGTACTTC; CDR3aa: CASSDPSTYEQYF
v_gene: TRBV2; d_gene: -; j_gene: TRBJ2-5; abundance: -; CDR3nt: TGTGCCAGCAGACGAAGGTCGACGCCCGCCTTGGAGACCCAGTACTTC; CDR3aa: CASRRRSTPALETQYF
v_gene: TRBV7-8; d_gene: -; j_gene: TRBJ2-7; abundance: -; CDR3nt: TGTGCCAGCGGCGGCGCCATCCCCTACGAGCAGTACTTC; CDR3aa: CASGGAIPYEQYF
v_gene: TRBV7-9; d_gene: -; j_gene: TRBJ1-3; abundance: -; CDR3nt: TGTGCCAGCAGCTTAGGGTTTCAGTTCTCTGGAAACACCATATATTTT; CDR3aa: CASSLGFQFSGNTIYF
v_gene: TRBV6-1; d_gene: -; j_gene: TRBJ2-7; abundance: -; CDR3nt: TGTGCCAGCAGCGTAAACTACGAGCAGTACTTC; CDR3aa: CASSVNYEQYF
v_gene: TRBV27; d_gene: -; j_gene: TRBJ2-2; abundance: -; CDR3nt: TGTGCCAGCAGTTGGCGCTCGTATGTCCAATCAGAGAACACCGGGGAGCTGTTTTTT; CDR3aa: CASSWRSYVQSENTGELFF
v_gene: TRBV15; d_gene: TRBD2; j_gene: TRBJ2-1; abundance: -; CDR3nt: TGTGCCACCAGCAGAGATCGGGGGAGGGGAGGCTACAATGAGCAGTTCTTC; CDR3aa: CATSRDRGRGGYNEQFF
v_gene: TRBV10-1; d_gene: TRBD2; j_gene: TRBJ2-1; abundance: few; CDR3nt: TGCGCCAGCAGTCTTTCCGGGACTAGGCTGTTCTTC; CDR3aa: CASSLSGTRLFF
v_gene: TRBV18; d_gene: TRBD1; j_gene: TRBJ1-1; abundance: -; CDR3nt: TGTGCCAGCTCACCGGACAGGTACACTGAAGCTTTCTTT; CDR3aa: CASSPDRYTEAFF
v_gene: TRBV7-9; d_gene: -; j_gene: TRBJ2-5; abundance: once; CDR3nt: TGTGCCAGCAGCTTAGCGGGAGGACCCGTGGGAGAGACCCAGTACTTC; CDR3aa: CASSLAGGPVGETQYF
v_gene: TRBV5-1; d_gene: -; j_gene: TRBJ1-6; abundance: -; CDR3nt: TGCGCCAGCAGCGCCCGGGACGTACCAAATTCACCCCTCCACTTT; CDR3aa: CASSARDVPNSPLHF
v_gene: TRBV6-1; d_gene: TRBD2; j_gene: TRBJ2-7; abundance: -; CDR3nt: TGTGCCAGCAGTTCGAGCGGGATCCCTCCCTACGAGCAGTACTTC; CDR3aa: CASSSSGIPPYEQYF
v_gene: TRBV6-5; d_gene: TRBD1; j_gene: TRBJ2-7; abundance: -; CDR3nt: TGTGCCAGCACCGGGACAGGGGGAGACGAGCAGTACTTC; CDR3aa: CASTGTGGDEQYF
v_gene: TRBV29-1; d_gene: -; j_gene: TRBJ1-1; abundance: -; CDR3nt: TGCAGCGTTGAAGATCGAAACGGGGCTGTGGGCACTGAAGCTTTCTTT; CDR3aa: CSVEDRNGAVGTEAFF
v_gene: TRBV18; d_gene: TRBD1; j_gene: TRBJ2-7; abundance: -; CDR3nt: TGTGCCAGCTCACCGTACGAGGGGGCCGGGTACGAGCAGTACTTC; CDR3aa: CASSPYEGAGYEQYF
v_gene: TRBV6-1; d_gene: -; j_gene: TRBJ1-1; abundance: -; CDR3nt: TGTGCCAGCAGTGAAGAGGCTACAGGGATGAACACTGAAGCTTTCTTT; CDR3aa: CASSEEATGMNTEAFF
v_gene: TRBV11-1; d_gene: TRBD1; j_gene: TRBJ1-1; abundance: -; CDR3nt: TGTGCCAGCACCGAAGAAGGGACAGGGCCAATATGGACTGAAGCTTTCTTT; CDR3aa: CASTEEGTGPIWTEAFF